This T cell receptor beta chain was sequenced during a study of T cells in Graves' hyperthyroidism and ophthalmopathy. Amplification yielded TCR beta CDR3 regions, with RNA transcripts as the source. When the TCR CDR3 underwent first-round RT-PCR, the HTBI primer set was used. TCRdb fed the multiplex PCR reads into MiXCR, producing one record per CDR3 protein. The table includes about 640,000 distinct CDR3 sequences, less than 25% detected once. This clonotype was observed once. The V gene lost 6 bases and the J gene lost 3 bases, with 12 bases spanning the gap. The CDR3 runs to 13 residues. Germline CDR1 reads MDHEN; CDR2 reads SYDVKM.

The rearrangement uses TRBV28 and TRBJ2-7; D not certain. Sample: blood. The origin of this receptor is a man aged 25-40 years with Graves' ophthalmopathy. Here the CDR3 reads CASSLTADYEQYF. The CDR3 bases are TGTGCCAGCAGCTTGACTGCGGACTACGAGCAGTACTTC.